These 24 T cell receptor beta chains came from one sample sequenced in a study of OX40 agonist ivuxolimab in advanced cancers. Clones were sequenced by immunoSEQ multiplex PCR, and TCRdb holds only the in-frame ones, with some missing. The sample holds tens of thousands of clones, roughly 84% seen once. The sequences come from CD4+ or CD8+ T cells sorted from blood, collected in a trial of the OX40 agonist ivuxolimab. The receptor set was obtained from an adult with an advanced solid tumor such as melanoma, head and neck, liver or kidney cancer.

The chain recombines TRBV7-9 with TRBJ2-7; possible D gene TRBD2, 5 bases. The length of the CDR3 is 17 residues. Germline V gene sequence: CDR1 SEHNR, CDR2 FQNEAQ (reference sequence). V lost 3 bases and J lost 3, with 21 bases in between. The CDR3 sequence: CASSFDARRGDYYEQYF. The CDR3 coding sequence is TGTGCCAGCAGCTTCGACGCGCGGCGCGGCGACTACTACGAGCAGTACTTC. The full variable domain, its missing parts supplied by reference TRBV7-9 and TRBJ2-7, is DTGVSQNPRHKITKRGQNVTFRCDPISEHNRLYWYRQTLGQGPEFLTYFQNEAQLEKSRLLSDRFSAERPKGSFSTLEIQRTEQGDSAMYLCASSFDARRGDYYEQYFGPGTRLTVT.

The chain combines TRBV18 with TRBJ1-2; D is possibly TRBD1 (5 bases). The CDR3 extends over 15 amino acids. In germline, CDR1 is KGHSH, CDR2 LQKENI. V dropped 2 bases and J dropped 2 bases, with 12 bases sitting between them. The CDR3 DNA reads TGTGCCAGCTCACCAGCGGAGGGGAGCAACTATGGCTACACCTTC. It translates to CASSPAEGSNYGYTF.

This clone was detected once. This chain links TRBV5-1 with TRBJ2-2, with D unclear. Trimming cost V 0 bases and J 4 bases, with 4 bases left between them. Germline values: CDR1 SGHRS, CDR2 YFSETQ. The CDR3 runs 13 residues. The CDR3 sequence is CASSLGVTGELFF. The DNA for the CDR3 is TGCGCCAGCAGCTTGGGAGTCACCGGGGAGCTGTTTTTT.

A note on this clone: Other DNA sequences in this specimen translate into the identical CDR3. The chain couples TRBV19 to TRBJ1-2; D gene unclear. The CDR3 spans 11 residues. The germline V gene encodes CDR1 LNHDA and CDR2 SQIVND (reference sequence). Trimming left V 1 base short and J 4 bases short, with 1 base between. Here the CDR3 DNA reads TGTGCCAGTAGTATAGGCTATGGCTACACCTTC. This gives the protein CASSIGYGYTF.

V is TRBV2 and J is TRBJ2-3; D remains ambiguous. V dropped 8 bases and J dropped 4 bases, with 13 bases sitting between them. Germline values: CDR1 SNHLY, CDR2 FYNNEI. The CDR3 is 13 amino acids. CDR3 DNA: TGTGCCAGCGACCTAGTGGGTGCAGATACGCAGTATTTT. Amino acids: CASDLVGADTQYF.

V and J are TRBV5-1 and TRBJ2-1, with 16 bases that match TRBD2. J gave up 6 bases and V 4 bases, and 4 bases lay outside the gene matches. Germline lookup yields CDR1 SGHRS and CDR2 YFSETQ. CDR3 length equals 16 residues. CDR3 sequence (DNA): TGCGCCAGCAGCCCGGGACTAGCGGGGGGGCCCAATGAGCAGTTCTTC. It codes for CASSPGLAGGPNEQFF.

This sequence joins TRBV7-6 and TRBJ1-3; D may be TRBD1 (5 bases). CDR3 size: 15 residues. V was trimmed by 2 bases and J by 0 bases, leaving 8 bases between them. The germline V gene encodes CDR1 SGHVS and CDR2 FNYEAQ. As DNA, the CDR3 is TGTGCCAGCAGCTTAAGGCAGGGCTCTGGAAACACCATATATTTT. It is translated as CASSLRQGSGNTIYF.

The chain is built from TRBV27 and TRBJ2-1, with TRBD2 as a possible D gene (6 bases). Germline CDR1 and CDR2: MNHEY and SMNVEV (reference sequence). Trimming removed 4 bases from V and 12 bases from J, with 16 bases in between. This CDR3 region has 13 residues. CDR3 nucleotide sequence: TGTGCCAGCAGTTCCTCGGGGCCCGGGGGGCAGTTCTTC. Its protein is CASSSSGPGGQFF.

The gene calls are TRBV5-1 and TRBJ2-7; TRBD1 aligns across 8 bases. The CDR3 consists of 14 residues. CDR1 is SGHRS, CDR2 YFSETQ, per germline. The V gene end was trimmed by 2 bases and the J gene end by 4 bases; junction bases not matched to a gene: 5. The CDR3 bases are TGCGCCAGCAGCTTTTCAGGGGGCGTTTACGAGCAGTACTTC. Translating gives CASSFSGGVYEQYF.

A few counts support this clone. This chain connects TRBV9 to TRBJ2-3; TRBD1 agrees at 8 bases. There are 16 residues in the CDR3. The ends lost 5 bases at V and 3 bases at J; junction bases unmatched: 11. Germline V CDR1 and CDR2: SGDLS, YYNGEE. The CDR3 DNA reads as TGTGCCAGCAGTGCCCCAGGGGGCGCAGGTACAGATACGCAGTATTTT. As protein: CASSAPGGAGTDTQYF.

The gene calls are TRBV5-1 and TRBJ1-4; 7 bases map to TRBD1. CDR3 length equals 15 residues. In germline, CDR1 is SGHRS, CDR2 YFSETQ. Trimming at V came to 4 bases and at J to 8 bases, leaving 11 bases not matched to a gene. CDR3 nucleotides: TGCGCCAGCAGCGCACAGGGGAGTTTGCAAGAAAAACTGTTTTTT. Amino acids: CASSAQGSLQEKLFF.

This clone occurred once. V usage is TRBV27 and J usage is TRBJ2-2; D remains unclear. The germline CDR1 and CDR2 sequences are MNHEY and SMNVEV (reference sequence). V was pared by 6 bases and J by 3 bases, with 17 bases between. The CDR3 covers 16 residues. The CDR3 sequence is CASRNYPSKDTGELFF. CDR3 DNA sequence: TGTGCCAGCAGGAACTACCCCTCCAAGGACACCGGGGAGCTGTTTTTT.

This clone has just one count. The J gene is TRBJ1-1, the V gene TRBV11-2, with D tentatively TRBD1 (5 bases). CDR3 length: 12 amino acids. Germline values: CDR1 SGHAT, CDR2 FQNNGV. V lost 3 bases to trimming and J lost 4 bases, with 6 bases between them. This CDR3 is CASSLQGTEAFF. CDR3 in DNA: TGTGCCAGCAGCTTGCAGGGCACTGAAGCTTTCTTT. The full variable domain, with the rest looked up from reference TRBV11-2 and TRBJ1-1, is EAGVAQSPRYKIIEKRQSVAFWCNPISGHATLYWYQQILGQGPKLLIQFQNNGVVDDSQLPKDRFSAERLKGVDSTLKIQPAKLEDSAVYLCASSLQGTEAFFGQGTRLTVV.

This clone was counted only a few times. This chain links TRBV27 with TRBJ1-6; 7 nucleotides align to TRBD1. Germline values: CDR1 MNHEY, CDR2 SMNVEV (reference sequence). V gave up 5 bases and J gave up 8 bases; unmatched junction bases: 9. This CDR3 spans 15 amino acids. The CDR3 here is CASSPPGGRDSPLHF. As DNA, the CDR3 is TGTGCCAGCAGTCCCCCAGGGGGTAGGGATTCACCCCTCCACTTT.

This clone was detected once. The gene calls are TRBV27 and TRBJ1-4; TRBD1 agrees at 8 bases. The CDR3 is 17 amino acids. From germline, CDR1 is MNHEY and CDR2 SMNVEV (reference sequence). J was trimmed by 0 bases and V by 5 bases; bases with no gene match: 8. CDR3 in DNA: TGTGCCAGCAGTCCAGACAGGGGAAGTTCAACTAATGAAAAACTGTTTTTT. Amino acid sequence: CASSPDRGSSTNEKLFF.

The J gene is TRBJ2-3, the V gene TRBV5-4; 10 bases agree with TRBD2. The trim removed 0 bases at V and 2 bases at J, leaving 9 bases unmatched. Germline V CDR1 and CDR2: SGHNT, YYREEE (reference sequence). The CDR3 extends over 18 amino acids. This CDR3 is CASSLEGISGGTTDTQYF. The CDR3 region has the DNA TGTGCCAGCAGCTTGGAAGGTATTAGCGGGGGGACCACAGATACGCAGTATTTT.

This rearrangement joins TRBV7-9 to TRBJ2-3; the match to TRBD2 covers 7 bases. Losses at the gene ends were 6 bases for V and 0 bases for J; bases not matched to a gene: 9. The CDR3 has 16 amino acids. Germline assignment: CDR1 SEHNR and CDR2 FQNEAQ (reference sequence). CDR3 region: CASRPPSGPSTDTQYF. CDR3 bases: TGTGCCAGCAGACCTCCTAGCGGACCTAGCACAGATACGCAGTATTTT. The full variable domain, its missing parts supplied by reference TRBV7-9 and TRBJ2-3, is DTGVSQNPRHKITKRGQNVTFRCDPISEHNRLYWYRQTLGQGPEFLTYFQNEAQLEKSRLLSDRFSAERPKGSFSTLEIQRTEQGDSAMYLCASRPPSGPSTDTQYFGPGTRLTVL.

V and J are TRBV6-1 and TRBJ1-6, with D unresolved. Germline V CDR1 and CDR2: MNHNS, SASEGT. Between the trimmed V and J ends, which lost 7 bases and 6 bases, there was a span of 16 bases. The CDR3 loop spans 15 amino acids. Written as DNA, the CDR3 is TGTGCCAGCACCCCCGGAATTGTAGTTAATTCACCCCTCCACTTT. As protein: CASTPGIVVNSPLHF.

This clone was detected a few times. This chain uses TRBV7-6 with TRBJ1-1; the match to TRBD1 covers 8 bases. Per the germline V gene, CDR1 is SGHVS and CDR2 is FNYEAQ. The CDR3 covers 18 residues. J gave up 3 bases and V 1 base, and 13 bases lay outside the gene matches. The CDR3 sequence is CASSLETGESWRDTEAFF. The CDR3 nucleotides read TGTGCCAGCAGCTTAGAGACAGGGGAGTCGTGGAGGGACACTGAAGCTTTCTTT.

CDR3 sequence: CASSYGTANYEQYF. The DNA for the CDR3 is TGTGCCAGCAGTTACGGGACAGCTAACTACGAGCAGTACTTC. The V and J genes are TRBV6-5 and TRBJ2-7, with TRBD1 matching over 7 bases. The junction had 4 bases not matched to a gene; V was cut back by 2 bases and J by 3 bases. This CDR3 is 14 amino acids long. Germline values: CDR1 MNHEY, CDR2 SVGAGI.

CDR3 in DNA: TGTGCCAGCAGCTCCTCGAGCTCCTACAATGAGCAGTTCTTC. Residues: CASSSSSSYNEQFF. V and J are TRBV7-2 and TRBJ2-1; D is unresolved. In germline, CDR1 is SGHTA, CDR2 FQGNSA. The CDR3 length is 14 residues. V lost 4 bases to trimming and J lost 0 bases, with 7 bases between them. Full variable domain (outside the CDR3, taken from reference TRBV7-2 and TRBJ2-1): GAGVSQSPSNKVTEKGKDVELRCDPISGHTALYWYRQSLGQGLEFLIYFQGNSAPDKSGLPSDRFSAERTGGSVSTLTIQRTQQEDSAVYLCASSSSSSYNEQFFGPGTRLTVL.

The chain recombines TRBV21-1 with TRBJ1-3; the table gives TRBD1 as D, unverified against the DNA. TRBV21-1 is a pseudogene. This CDR3 region has 19 residues. Here the CDR3 DNA reads TGTGCCAGCACCGGTTGGGAGGACAGGGTGATTTCCGCGGGAAACACCATATATTTT. Translation gives CASTGWEDRVISAGNTIYF.

This chain links TRBV11-3 with TRBJ2-7; 9 bases fit TRBD1. The CDR3 spans 14 residues. In germline, CDR1 is SGHNT, CDR2 YENEEA. The V segment lost 5 bases and the J segment 0 bases; nucleotides outside the gene matches: 2. CDR3 residues: CASSPGQGSYEQYF. In DNA, the CDR3 is TGTGCCAGCAGCCCGGGACAGGGCTCCTACGAGCAGTACTTC.

This chain connects TRBV13 to TRBJ2-7; 11 positions match TRBD2. Germline-derived CDR1 and CDR2 are PRHDT and FYEKMQ (reference sequence). V lost 5 bases to trimming and J lost 2 bases; unmatched junction nucleotides: 14. This CDR3 has 18 amino acids. The CDR3 DNA is TGTGCCAGCAGCCTAGAGAGATTAGCGGGGGGGCCGCCCTACGAGCAGTACTTC. Encoded protein: CASSLERLAGGPPYEQYF. Filled out from reference TRBV13 and TRBJ2-7, the complete variable domain reads AAGVIQSPRHLIKEKRETATLKCYPIPRHDTVYWYQQGPGQDPQFLISFYEKMQSDKGSIPDRFSAQQFSDYHSELNMSSLELGDSALYFCASSLERLAGGPPYEQYFGPGTRLTVT.